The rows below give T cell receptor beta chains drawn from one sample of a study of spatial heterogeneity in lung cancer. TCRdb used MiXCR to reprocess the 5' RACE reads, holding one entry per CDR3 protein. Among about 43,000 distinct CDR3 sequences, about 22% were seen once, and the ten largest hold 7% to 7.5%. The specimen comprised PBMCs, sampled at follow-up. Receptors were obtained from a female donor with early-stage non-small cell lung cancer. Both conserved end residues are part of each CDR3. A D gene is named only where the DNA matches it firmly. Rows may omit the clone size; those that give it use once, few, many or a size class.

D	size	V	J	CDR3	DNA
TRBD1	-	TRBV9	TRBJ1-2	CASSVARGYNYGYTF	TGTGCCAGCAGCGTAGCCAGGGGGTACAACTATGGCTACACCTTC
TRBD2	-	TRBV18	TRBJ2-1	CASSPLRGGLNEQFF	TGTGCCAGCTCACCTCTGCGGGGGGGCTTGAATGAGCAGTTCTTC
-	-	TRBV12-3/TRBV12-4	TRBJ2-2	CASRGLRDTGELFF	TGTGCCAGCAGGGGTCTGAGGGACACCGGGGAGCTGTTTTTT
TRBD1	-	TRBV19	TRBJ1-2	CASSPTGGINYGYTF	TGTGCCAGTAGCCCTACAGGGGGAATTAACTATGGCTACACCTTC
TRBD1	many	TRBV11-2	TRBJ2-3	CASSTTGTGGDTQYF	TGTGCCAGCAGCACGACCGGGACAGGGGGCGATACGCAGTATTTT
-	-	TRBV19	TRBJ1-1	CASRFQLNTEAFF	TGTGCCAGTAGATTTCAGTTGAACACTGAAGCTTTCTTT
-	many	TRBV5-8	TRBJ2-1	CASSLEPTVYNEQFF	TGTGCCAGCAGCTTGGAACCGACCGTATACAATGAGCAGTTCTTC
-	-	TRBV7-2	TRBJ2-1	CASSLEGLSTYNEQFF	TGTGCCAGCAGCTTAGAGGGACTTTCGACCTACAATGAGCAGTTCTTC
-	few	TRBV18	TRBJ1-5	CASSRTAANEPQHF	TGTGCCAGCTCCCGGACGGCTGCGAATGAGCCCCAGCATTTT
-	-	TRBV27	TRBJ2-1	CASRKTLQGPSSYNEQFF	TGTGCCAGCAGAAAAACCTTACAGGGCCCCTCTTCCTACAATGAGCAGTTCTTC
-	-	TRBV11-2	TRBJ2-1	CASSLIPGEQFF	TGTGCCAGCAGCTTAATTCCCGGTGAGCAGTTCTTC
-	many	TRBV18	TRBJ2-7	CASSPDPGRIIYEQYF	TGTGCCAGCTCACCTGACCCGGGACGGATTATCTACGAGCAGTACTTC
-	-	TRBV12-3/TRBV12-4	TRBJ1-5	CASSDTVQGGQPQHF	TGTGCCAGCAGTGATACGGTACAGGGTGGGCAGCCCCAGCATTTT
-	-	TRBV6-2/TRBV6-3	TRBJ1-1	CASSYNIGSGWRGAEAFF	TGTGCCAGCAGTTACAATATTGGGTCAGGTTGGCGGGGAGCTGAAGCTTTCTTT
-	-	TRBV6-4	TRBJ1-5	CASSDGAQPQHF	TGTGCCAGCAGTGACGGGGCACAGCCCCAGCATTTT
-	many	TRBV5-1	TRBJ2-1	CASTAQGPSSYNEQFF	TGCGCCAGCACCGCTCAGGGCCCAAGCTCCTACAATGAGCAGTTCTTC
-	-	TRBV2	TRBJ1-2	CASHRDNYGYTF	TGTGCCAGCCACCGGGACAACTATGGCTACACCTTC
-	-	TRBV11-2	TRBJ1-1	CASSLSHIRGTEAFF	TGTGCCAGCAGCCTAAGTCATATTCGGGGAACTGAAGCTTTCTTT
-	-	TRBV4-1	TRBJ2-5	CASSQVTLYQETQYF	TGCGCCAGCAGCCAAGTGACCCTGTACCAAGAGACCCAGTACTTC
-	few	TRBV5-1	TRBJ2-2	CASSNRQATGELFF	TGCGCCAGCAGCAACCGACAGGCCACCGGGGAGCTGTTTTTT
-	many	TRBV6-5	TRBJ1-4	CASSPGGGREKLFF	TGTGCCAGCAGCCCCGGTGGGGGCCGTGAAAAACTGTTTTTT
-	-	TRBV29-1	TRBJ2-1	CSVPAEAGGDEQFF	TGCAGCGTCCCAGCGGAGGCGGGCGGGGATGAGCAGTTCTTC
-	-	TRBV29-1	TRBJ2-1	CSVGVRLAAQFF	TGCAGCGTGGGCGTAAGGTTGGCTGCGCAGTTCTTC
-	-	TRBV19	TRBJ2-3	CASRNADTQYF	TGTGCCAGTAGGAACGCAGATACGCAGTATTTT
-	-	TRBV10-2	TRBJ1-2	CASSEGSYYGYTF	TGCGCCAGCAGTGAGGGATCCTACTATGGCTACACCTTC
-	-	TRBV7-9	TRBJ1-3	CASSNRRAGSDTIYF	TGTGCCAGCAGCAACCGGAGGGCGGGTTCAGACACCATATATTTT
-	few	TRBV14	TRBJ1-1	CASSQGFAVTEAFF	TGTGCCAGCAGCCAAGGGTTTGCGGTTACTGAAGCTTTCTTT
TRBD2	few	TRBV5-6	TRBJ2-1	CASRQSSGGVLYNEQFF	TGTGCCAGCAGACAATCTAGCGGAGGAGTTCTCTACAATGAGCAGTTCTTC
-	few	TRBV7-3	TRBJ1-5	CASSSDNQPQHF	TGTGCCAGCAGCTCAGACAATCAGCCCCAGCATTTT
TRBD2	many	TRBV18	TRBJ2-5	CASSPGLEQETQYF	TGTGCCAGCTCACCGGGACTAGAACAAGAGACCCAGTACTTC
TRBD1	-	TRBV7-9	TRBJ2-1	CASSWDRGGYNEQFF	TGTGCCAGCAGCTGGGACAGGGGAGGATACAATGAGCAGTTCTTC
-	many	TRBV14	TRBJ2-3	CASSQAWGTGTQYF	TGTGCCAGCAGCCAAGCATGGGGTACGGGTACGCAGTATTTT
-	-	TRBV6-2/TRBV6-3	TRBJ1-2	CASSQTQDYYGYTF	TGTGCCAGCAGTCAAACACAGGACTACTATGGCTACACCTTC
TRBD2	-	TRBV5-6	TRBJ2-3	CASSFGGAALDTQYF	TGTGCCAGCAGCTTCGGGGGGGCCGCTTTAGATACGCAGTATTTT
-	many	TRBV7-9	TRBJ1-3	CASRQTGISGNTIYF	TGTGCCAGCAGACAGACAGGAATCTCTGGAAACACCATATATTTT
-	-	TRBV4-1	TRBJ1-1	CASSQPKGGTEAFF	TGCGCCAGCAGCCAACCCAAAGGGGGGACTGAAGCTTTCTTT
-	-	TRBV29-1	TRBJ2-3	CSVDRVGPDTQYF	TGCAGCGTTGATAGGGTAGGCCCAGATACGCAGTATTTT
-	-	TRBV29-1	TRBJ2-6	CSVLGRSGANVLTF	TGCAGCGTCTTAGGGCGCTCTGGGGCCAACGTCCTGACTTTC
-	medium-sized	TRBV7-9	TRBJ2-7	CASSLASLPYEQYF	TGTGCCAGCAGCTTAGCCAGCTTGCCCTACGAGCAGTACTTC
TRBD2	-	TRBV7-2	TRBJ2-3	CASSFGRGTDTQYF	TGTGCCAGCAGCTTCGGGAGGGGCACAGATACGCAGTATTTT
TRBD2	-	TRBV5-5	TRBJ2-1	CASSLVAGASYEQFF	TGTGCCAGCAGCTTGGTTGCGGGAGCATCATATGAGCAGTTCTTC
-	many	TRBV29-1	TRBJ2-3	CSVVLFGTSRTDTQYF	TGCAGCGTTGTACTTTTCGGGACGTCCCGCACAGATACGCAGTATTTT
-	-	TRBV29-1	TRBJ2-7	CSVRSSYEQYF	TGCAGCGTTCGGAGCTCCTACGAGCAGTACTTC
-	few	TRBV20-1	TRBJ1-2	CSATSGRNNYGYTF	TGCAGTGCTACCTCGGGCAGGAATAACTATGGCTACACCTTC
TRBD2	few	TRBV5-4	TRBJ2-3	CASSRRGVGADTQYF	TGTGCCAGCAGCCGTCGGGGGGTGGGTGCAGATACGCAGTATTTT
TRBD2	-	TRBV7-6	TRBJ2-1	CASSLPPGGATYNEQFF	TGTGCCAGCAGCTTACCCCCGGGGGGGGCCACCTACAATGAGCAGTTCTTC
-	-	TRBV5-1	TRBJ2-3	CANSLTRGVTDTQYF	TGCGCCAACAGCTTGACTAGGGGCGTCACAGATACGCAGTATTTT
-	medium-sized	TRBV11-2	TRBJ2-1	CASSLMRDVGEQFF	TGTGCCAGCAGCTTAATGAGGGACGTGGGTGAGCAGTTCTTC
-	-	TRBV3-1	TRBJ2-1	CASSQDPVYNEQFF	TGTGCCAGCAGCCAAGATCCCGTGTACAATGAGCAGTTCTTC
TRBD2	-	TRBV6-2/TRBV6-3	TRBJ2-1	CASRGTSGAGMNEQFF	TGTGCCAGCAGAGGGACTAGCGGGGCGGGGATGAATGAGCAGTTCTTC
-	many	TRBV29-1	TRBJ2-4	CSVEMASRNIQYF	TGCAGCGTTGAAATGGCTTCTAGAAACATTCAGTACTTC
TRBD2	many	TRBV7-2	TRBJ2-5	CASSLVLAQTQYF	TGTGCCAGCAGCTTGGTACTAGCGCAGACCCAGTACTTC
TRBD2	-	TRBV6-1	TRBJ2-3	CASSDLAGGLCGTDTQYF	TGTGCCAGCAGTGATCTAGCGGGGGGGCTCTGTGGCACAGATACGCAGTATTTT
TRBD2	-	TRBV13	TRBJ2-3	CASSARSGLAENTDTQYF	TGTGCCAGCAGCGCACGGAGTGGACTAGCGGAAAACACAGATACGCAGTATTTT
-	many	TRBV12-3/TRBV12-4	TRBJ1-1	CASSLQASISTEAFF	TGTGCCAGCAGTTTACAAGCTTCGATTTCGACTGAAGCTTTCTTT
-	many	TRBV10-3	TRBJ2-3	CAIRKDTDTQYF	TGTGCCATCAGGAAGGATACAGATACGCAGTATTTT
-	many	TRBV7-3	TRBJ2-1	CASSLSSGLYNEQFF	TGTGCCAGCAGCTTAAGCAGCGGATTATACAATGAGCAGTTCTTC
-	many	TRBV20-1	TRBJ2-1	CSPPEGHDYNEQFF	TGCAGTCCTCCGGAGGGACATGATTACAATGAGCAGTTCTTC